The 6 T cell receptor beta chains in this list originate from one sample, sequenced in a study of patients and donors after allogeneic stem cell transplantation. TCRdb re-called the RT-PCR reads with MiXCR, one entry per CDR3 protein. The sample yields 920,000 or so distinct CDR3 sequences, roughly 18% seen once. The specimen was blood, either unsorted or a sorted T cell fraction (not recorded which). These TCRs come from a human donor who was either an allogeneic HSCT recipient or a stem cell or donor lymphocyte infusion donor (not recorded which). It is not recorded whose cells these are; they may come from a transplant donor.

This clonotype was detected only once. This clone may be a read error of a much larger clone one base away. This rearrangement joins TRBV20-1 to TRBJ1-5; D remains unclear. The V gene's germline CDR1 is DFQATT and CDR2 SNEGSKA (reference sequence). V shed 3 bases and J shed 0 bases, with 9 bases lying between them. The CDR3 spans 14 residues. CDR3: CSASPGRSNQPQHF. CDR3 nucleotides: TGCAGTGCTAGCCCGGGTCGTAGCAATCAGCCCCAGCATTTT.

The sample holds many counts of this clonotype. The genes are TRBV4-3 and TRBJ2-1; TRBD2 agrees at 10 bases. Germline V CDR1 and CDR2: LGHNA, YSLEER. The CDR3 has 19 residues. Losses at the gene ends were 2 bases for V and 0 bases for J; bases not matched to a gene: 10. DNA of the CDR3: TGCGCCAGCAGCCAACGGTCTAGCGGGGGACGAAGCTCCTACAATGAGCAGTTCTTC. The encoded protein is CASSQRSSGGRSSYNEQFF.

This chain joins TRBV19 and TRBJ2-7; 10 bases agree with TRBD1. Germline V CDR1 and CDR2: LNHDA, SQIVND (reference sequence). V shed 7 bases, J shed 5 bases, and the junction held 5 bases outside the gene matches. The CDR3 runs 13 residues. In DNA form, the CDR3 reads TGTGCCAGTATCGACAGGGGGCGGAACGAGCAGTACTTC. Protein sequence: CASIDRGRNEQYF.

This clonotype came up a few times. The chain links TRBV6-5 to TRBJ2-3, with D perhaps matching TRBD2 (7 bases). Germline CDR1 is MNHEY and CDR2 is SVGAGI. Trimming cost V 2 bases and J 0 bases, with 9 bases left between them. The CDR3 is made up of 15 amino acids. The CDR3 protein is CASSYGGGSTDTQYF. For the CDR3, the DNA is TGTGCCAGCAGTTACGGGGGGGGCAGCACAGATACGCAGTATTTT.

The DNA for the CDR3 is TGCAGTGCTTACAGGGGGCGTAACACTGAAGCTTTCTTT. Translated: CSAYRGRNTEAFF. The chain joins TRBV20-1 to TRBJ1-1; 9 positions match TRBD1. The V segment lost 5 bases and the J segment 2 bases; nucleotides outside the gene matches: 3. Per the germline V gene, CDR1 is DFQATT and CDR2 is SNEGSKA (reference sequence). This CDR3 contains 13 residues.

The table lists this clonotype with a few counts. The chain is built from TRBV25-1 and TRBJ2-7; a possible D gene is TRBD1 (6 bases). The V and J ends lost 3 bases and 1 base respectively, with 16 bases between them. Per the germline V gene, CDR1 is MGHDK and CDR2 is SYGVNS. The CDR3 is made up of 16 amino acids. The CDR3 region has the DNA TGTGCCAGCAGTGACCAACAGGGATTCTGGTCCTACGAGCAGTACTTC. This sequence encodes CASSDQQGFWSYEQYF.